The 20 T cell receptor beta chains reported below all come from one sample, sequenced in a study of blood T cell repertoires in COVID-19. TCRdb keeps only in-frame clones here, not all; method: immunoSEQ multiplex PCR. This table has over 100,000 clones, around four fifths appearing once. The sequenced material came from peripheral blood. Receptors originate from a woman in her 70s with acute or convalescent COVID-19.

This clone was detected only once. V and J are TRBV21-1 and TRBJ2-7; the table's TRBD1 call for D was not verified on the DNA. TRBV21-1 is flagged as a pseudogene. The CDR3 extends over 13 amino acids. The CDR3 bases are TGTGCCAGCAGCAAAGCCGCAGTGGACGAGCAGTACTTC. Protein product: CASSKAAVDEQYF.

The chain links TRBV7-2 to TRBJ2-7, with no clear D. Germline values: CDR1 SGHTA, CDR2 FQGNSA. Trimming took off 5 bases at V and 7 bases at J, with 9 bases between the two ends. The CDR3 covers 11 residues. DNA of the CDR3: TGTGCCAGCAGCCTCCGTACAGAGCAGTACTTC. This encodes CASSLRTEQYF.

The rearrangement links TRBV7-3 to TRBJ2-3; tentatively, D is TRBD2 (5 bases). This CDR3 contains 14 residues. The germline gives CDR1 SGHTA, CDR2 FQGTGA. Trimming removed 2 bases at V and 5 bases at J, with 11 bases between. The DNA of the CDR3 is TGTGCCAGCAGCTTAGTACTAGTTAGAGATACGCAGTATTTT. Amino acid sequence: CASSLVLVRDTQYF.

The CDR3: CASTPMEGNYGYTF. CDR3 in DNA: TGTGCCAGCACCCCGATGGAGGGGAACTATGGCTACACCTTC. The chain combines TRBV9 with TRBJ1-2; TRBD1 might be the D (5 bases). The CDR3 consists of 14 residues. Trimming removed 6 bases at V and 2 bases at J, with 14 bases between. Germline values: CDR1 SGDLS, CDR2 YYNGEE. The full variable domain, in which reference TRBV9 and TRBJ1-2 provide the parts outside the CDR3, is DSGVTQTPKHLITATGQRVTLRCSPRSGDLSVYWYQQSLDQGLQFLIQYYNGEERAKGNILERFSAQQFPDLHSELNLSSLELGDSALYFCASTPMEGNYGYTFGSGTRLTVV.

This clone was seen a few times. J is TRBJ2-5 and V is TRBV3-1 (or the pseudogene TRBV3-2); 11 nucleotides agree with TRBD2. V was pared by 3 bases and J by 4 bases, with 7 bases of the junction left unmatched. CDR3 size: 16 residues. Germline CDR1 is LGHDT and CDR2 is YNNKEL (reference sequence). The CDR3 sequence: CASSQDLAGGLETQYF. As DNA, the CDR3 is TGTGCCAGCAGCCAGGACTTAGCGGGGGGGCTAGAGACCCAGTACTTC.

The chain uses TRBV2 and TRBJ1-2; TRBD1 is a possible D gene (6 bases). The germline CDR1 and CDR2 sequences are SNHLY and FYNNEI. The CDR3 is made up of 15 amino acids. Trimming shortened V by 3 bases and J by 2 bases, and 13 bases separated the two germline ends. The CDR3: CASSDVGALNYGYTF. CDR3 DNA: TGTGCCAGCAGTGATGTGGGGGCGTTGAACTATGGCTACACCTTC.

Concerning this clone: The same CDR3 is also encoded by other DNA sequences in this sample. The V and J genes are TRBV2 and TRBJ1-1, with D tentatively TRBD1 (6 bases). With 4 bases removed from V and 1 base from J, the gap between germline ends came to 7 bases. CDR1 and CDR2 (germline): SNHLY, FYNNEI. This CDR3 has 13 amino acids. CDR3 residues: CASSVTGNTEAFF. CDR3 DNA: TGTGCCAGCAGTGTGACAGGGAACACTGAAGCTTTCTTT.

The V and J genes are TRBV10-1 and TRBJ1-1; 10 bases are shared with TRBD1. The germline CDR1 and CDR2 sequences are WNHNN and SYGVQD (reference sequence). The CDR3 sequence is 14 residues long. The V and J ends lost 6 bases and 4 bases, in that order; junction bases with no gene match: 5. CDR3 sequence: CASSSGTGATEAFF. CDR3 in DNA: TGCGCCAGCAGCTCCGGGACAGGGGCCACTGAAGCTTTCTTT.

V usage is TRBV19 and J usage is TRBJ2-1; 7 positions agree with TRBD2. Germline CDR1 and CDR2: LNHDA and SQIVND (reference sequence). The CDR3 has 17 residues. With V trimmed by 6 bases and J by 6 bases, 17 bases remained unmatched. Here the CDR3 DNA reads TGTGCCAGTAGCCGAACCCGAGCGGGAAGGGGTACCAATGAGCAGTTCTTC. Protein: CASSRTRAGRGTNEQFF.

The chain combines TRBV6-1 with TRBJ2-2; D unclear. This CDR3 has 16 amino acids. V dropped 3 bases and J dropped 4 bases, with 15 bases sitting between them. Germline loops: CDR1 MNHNS, CDR2 SASEGT. In nucleotides, the CDR3 is TGTGCCAGCAGTGACCTCTTCGGGTTACCCACCGGGGAGCTGTTTTTT. Protein product: CASSDLFGLPTGELFF.

This chain links TRBV2 with TRBJ2-4; 8 bases are shared with TRBD1. Germline V gene data show CDR1 as SNHLY and CDR2 as FYNNEI. This CDR3 region has 18 residues. The V and J ends lost 1 base and 0 bases, in that order; junction bases with no gene match: 8. This CDR3 reads CASSEGQGATVAKNIQYF. The DNA for the CDR3 is TGTGCCAGCAGTGAAGGGCAGGGGGCGACGGTAGCCAAAAACATTCAGTACTTC. Drawing the rest from reference TRBV2 and TRBJ2-4, the complete variable domain is EPEVTQTPSHQVTQMGQEVILRCVPISNHLYFYWYRQILGQKVEFLVSFYNNEISEKSEIFDDQFSVERPDGSNFTLKIRSTKLEDSAMYFCASSEGQGATVAKNIQYFGAGTRLSVL.

The chain couples TRBV9 to TRBJ2-2, with 10 bases fitting TRBD1. Germline V gives CDR1 SGDLS, CDR2 YYNGEE. The CDR3 has 16 residues. Trimming removed 4 bases from V and 2 bases from J; junction bases left unmatched: 5. The CDR3 DNA is TGTGCCAGCAGCCCCCGGACAGGGGGTAACACCGGGGAGCTGTTTTTT. Translated, it gives CASSPRTGGNTGELFF. The full variable domain, completed using reference TRBV9 and TRBJ2-2, is DSGVTQTPKHLITATGQRVTLRCSPRSGDLSVYWYQQSLDQGLQFLIQYYNGEERAKGNILERFSAQQFPDLHSELNLSSLELGDSALYFCASSPRTGGNTGELFFGEGSRLTVL.

This chain links TRBV6-5 with TRBJ1-4; no clear D gene. CDR1 and CDR2 from the germline V gene are MNHEY and SVGAGI. Trimming stripped 0 bases from V and 6 bases from J, with 11 bases between. The CDR3 runs to 15 residues. CDR3 DNA sequence: TGTGCCAGCAGTTACTCGGGCAGATGGGATGAAAAACTGTTTTTT. Protein product: CASSYSGRWDEKLFF.

This chain uses TRBV11-3 with TRBJ2-1, with 8 bases identical to TRBD1. The CDR3 has 14 residues. The V and J ends lost 4 bases and 6 bases, in that order; junction bases with no gene match: 5. The germline V gene encodes CDR1 SGHNT and CDR2 YENEEA. CDR3 sequence (DNA): TGTGCCAGCAGCTCGGGACAGGAGGGCAATGAGCAGTTCTTC. Amino acid sequence: CASSSGQEGNEQFF. Full variable domain (outside the CDR3, taken from reference TRBV11-3 and TRBJ2-1): EAGVVQSPRYKIIEKKQPVAFWCNPISGHNTLYWYLQNLGQGPELLIRYENEEAVDDSQLPKDRFSAERLKGVDSTLKIQPAELGDSAVYLCASSSGQEGNEQFFGPGTRLTVL.

Points on this clone: The sample has other DNA sequences that encode this CDR3 too. The CDR3 DNA is TGTGCCAGCAGTCGACAGGGGGAATATGGCTACACCTTC. Translation: CASSRQGEYGYTF. The V gene is TRBV6-5, the J gene TRBJ1-2, with 9 bases matching TRBD1. The length of the CDR3 is 13 residues. After removal of 5 bases from V and 5 bases from J, the junction contained 3 bases not matched to a gene. Germline loops: CDR1 MNHEY, CDR2 SVGAGI.

The rearrangement joins TRBV5-1 to TRBJ2-7, with D possibly being TRBD1 (5 bases). Trimming removed 7 bases at V and 2 bases at J, with 16 bases between. Per the germline V gene, CDR1 is SGHRS and CDR2 is YFSETQ. The CDR3 is 14 residues long. CDR3 residues: CASAGGQGPYEQYF. The CDR3 bases are TGCGCCAGCGCCGGCGGTCAGGGCCCCTACGAGCAGTACTTC. The full variable domain, in which reference TRBV5-1 and TRBJ2-7 provide the parts outside the CDR3, is KAGVTQTPRYLIKTRGQQVTLSCSPISGHRSVSWYQQTPGQGLQFLFEYFSETQRNKGNFPGRFSGRQFSNSRSEMNVSTLELGDSALYLCASAGGQGPYEQYFGPGTRLTVT.

The chain has TRBV12-3 or TRBV12-4 and TRBJ2-1; D remains unclear. V was clipped by 5 bases and J by 12 bases, with 14 bases between them. This CDR3 spans 12 amino acids. The CDR3 nucleotides read TGTGCCAGCAGTCCATTTGTAGTTGGGCAGTTCTTC. Amino acid sequence: CASSPFVVGQFF.

This clone showed up just once. The chain carries TRBV7-2 and TRBJ1-6, with 8 bases fitting TRBD1. The CDR3 consists of 15 residues. In germline, CDR1 is SGHTA, CDR2 FQGNSA. Trimming at V came to 5 bases and at J to 10 bases, leaving 10 bases not matched to a gene. The CDR3 region has the DNA TGTGCCAGCAGCCTCCGGACAGGGAGATGGTCACCCCTCCACTTT. As protein: CASSLRTGRWSPLHF.

This chain links TRBV19 with TRBJ1-2, with D maybe TRBD1 (6 bases). The germline V gene has CDR1 LNHDA and CDR2 SQIVND (reference sequence). The CDR3 runs to 15 residues. V lost 0 bases and J lost 4, with 12 bases in between. The CDR3 region has the DNA TGTGCCAGTAGTATAGATGCGGGGGGCAGCTATGGCTACACCTTC. This translates into CASSIDAGGSYGYTF.

Points on this clone: The sample holds other DNA sequences that translate to the same CDR3. The chain has TRBV3-1 (or the pseudogene TRBV3-2) and TRBJ1-4; D unresolved. Germline CDR1 reads LGHDT; CDR2 reads YNNKEL (reference sequence). Trimming took off 2 bases at V and 6 bases at J, with 10 bases between the two ends. This CDR3 is 14 amino acids long. The CDR3 DNA sequence: TGTGCCAGCAGCCAAAGGGCGGGAGATGAAAAACTGTTTTTT. Translating gives CASSQRAGDEKLFF.